The source of this T cell receptor (beta chain) is a study of beta chain features in type 1 diabetes. Points from the study as a whole: Researchers could not determine here whether HLA type influences TCRB rearrangement. Among type 1 diabetes patients, VDJ junctions had fewer insertions and more deletions. Comparison showed that naive, central memory and Treg TCRB repertoires appeared more similar among patients than among healthy donors. Type 1 diabetes patients showed a moderate but significant shortening of TCRB CDR3s in all four CD4+ subsets.

This clone was observed a handful of times. Its target is not known. Expressed TCRB transcripts were sequenced after all isolated RNA was converted to cDNA. About 3.4 million reads on average were seen across naive, central memory and regulatory T cell samples. TCRdb's copy holds only in-frame clones and misses some; the assay was immunoSEQ multiplex PCR. This table has 240,000 or so clones, about a fifth appearing once. Germline lookup yields CDR1 MNHNY and CDR2 SVGAGI (reference sequence). The length of the CDR3 is 13 residues. V was shortened by 2 bases and J by 4 bases, with 8 bases between the two germline ends.

Sequenced input: naive CD4+ T cells from blood. The chain uses TRBV6-6 and TRBJ1-1; no clear D gene. This sequence was found in a woman aged 40 to 49 with type 1 diabetes. CDR3 amino acids: CASSYPGGTEAFF. CDR3 nucleotides: TGTGCCAGCAGTTACCCAGGAGGCACTGAAGCTTTCTTT.